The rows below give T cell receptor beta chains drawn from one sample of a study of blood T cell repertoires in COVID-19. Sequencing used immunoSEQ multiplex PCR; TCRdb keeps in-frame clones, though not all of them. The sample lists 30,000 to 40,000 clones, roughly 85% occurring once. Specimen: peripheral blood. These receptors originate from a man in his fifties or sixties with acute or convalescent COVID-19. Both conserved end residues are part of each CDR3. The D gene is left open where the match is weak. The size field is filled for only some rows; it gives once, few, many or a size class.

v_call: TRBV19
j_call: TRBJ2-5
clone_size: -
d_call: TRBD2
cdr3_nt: TGTGCCAGTAGCCCGGGACTAGCGGCATCACAAGAGACCCAGTACTTC
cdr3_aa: CASSPGLAASQETQYF

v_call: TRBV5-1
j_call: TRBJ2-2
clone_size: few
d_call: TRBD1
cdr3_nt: TGCGCCAGCAGCGATCGGACAGGGGCCTTTGCTGCGAACACCGGGGAGCTGTTTTTT
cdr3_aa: CASSDRTGAFAANTGELFF

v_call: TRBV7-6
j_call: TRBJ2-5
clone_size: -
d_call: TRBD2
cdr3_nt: TGTGCCAGCAGCTCTGGGGGACTAGCGGGAGGTTCCCAAGAGACCCAGTACTTC
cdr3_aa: CASSSGGLAGGSQETQYF

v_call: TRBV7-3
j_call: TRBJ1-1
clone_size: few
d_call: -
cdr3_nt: TGTGCCAGCAGCACCCAGGGGACGAACACTGAAGCTTTCTTT
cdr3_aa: CASSTQGTNTEAFF

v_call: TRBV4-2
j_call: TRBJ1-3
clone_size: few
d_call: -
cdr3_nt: TGTGCCAGCAGCCAAGATAGGGGGAGCGGAAACACCATATATTTT
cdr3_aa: CASSQDRGSGNTIYF

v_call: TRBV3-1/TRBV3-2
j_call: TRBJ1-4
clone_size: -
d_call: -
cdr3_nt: TGTGCCAGCAGCCAAGATCAGGGAAGCGAAAAACTGTTTTTT
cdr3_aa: CASSQDQGSEKLFF

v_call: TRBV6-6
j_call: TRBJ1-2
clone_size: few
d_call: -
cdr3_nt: TGTGCCAGCAGTACACGAGACTTCTATGGCTACACCTTC
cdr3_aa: CASSTRDFYGYTF

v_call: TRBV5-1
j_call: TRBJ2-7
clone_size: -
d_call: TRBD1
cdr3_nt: TGCGCCAGCAGCCCGGGACAGAGTCTTTACGAGCAGTACTTC
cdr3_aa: CASSPGQSLYEQYF

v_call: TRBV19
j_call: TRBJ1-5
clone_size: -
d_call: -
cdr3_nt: TGTGCCAGTAGATCCCGGGAATCTTTCGCAAGGCCCCAGCATTTT
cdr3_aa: CASRSRESFARPQHF

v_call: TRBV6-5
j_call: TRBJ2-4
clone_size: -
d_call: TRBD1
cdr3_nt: TGTGCCAGCAGTTCCCCGACAGGGACCAAAAACATTCAGTACTTC
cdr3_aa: CASSSPTGTKNIQYF

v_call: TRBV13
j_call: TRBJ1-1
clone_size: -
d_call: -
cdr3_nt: TGTGCCAGCACGGAGGCGGGGCCGAACACTGAAGCTTTCTTT
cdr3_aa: CASTEAGPNTEAFF

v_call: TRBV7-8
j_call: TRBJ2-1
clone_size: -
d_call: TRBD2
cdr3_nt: TGTGCCAGCCAATGGACTAGCGGGAGCAATGAGCAGTTCTTC
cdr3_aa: CASQWTSGSNEQFF

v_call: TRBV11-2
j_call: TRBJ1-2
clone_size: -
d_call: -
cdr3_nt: TGTGCCAGCAGCTCCTTGGCAGGGTTTTGGGGCTACACCTTC
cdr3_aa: CASSSLAGFWGYTF

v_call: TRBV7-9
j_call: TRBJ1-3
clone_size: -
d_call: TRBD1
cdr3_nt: TGTGCCAGCAGCTTAGCAGGGGGCGCTTCTGGAAACACCATATATTTT
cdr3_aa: CASSLAGGASGNTIYF

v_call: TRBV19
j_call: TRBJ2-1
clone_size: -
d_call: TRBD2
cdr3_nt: TGTGCCAGTAGTCCTACCCCGGGAGGTGAGCAGTTCTTC
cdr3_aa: CASSPTPGGEQFF

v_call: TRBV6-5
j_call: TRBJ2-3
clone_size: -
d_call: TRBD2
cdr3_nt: TGTGCCAGCAGTCGGGGGGGCACAGATACGCAGTATTTT
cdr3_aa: CASSRGGTDTQYF

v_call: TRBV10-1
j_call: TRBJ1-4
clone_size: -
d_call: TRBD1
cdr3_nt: TGCGCCAGCAGTGAAGGACAGGATGGAGCAACTAATGAAAAACTGTTTTTT
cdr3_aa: CASSEGQDGATNEKLFF

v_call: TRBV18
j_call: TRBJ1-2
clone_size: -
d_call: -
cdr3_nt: TGTGCCAGCTCATGGGAACAGGGAGAGGAGGGCTACACCTTC
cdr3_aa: CASSWEQGEEGYTF

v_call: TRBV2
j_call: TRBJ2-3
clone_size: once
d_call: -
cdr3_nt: TGTGCCAGCAGTGGGCTGTTCACAGATACGCAGTATTTT
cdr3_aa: CASSGLFTDTQYF

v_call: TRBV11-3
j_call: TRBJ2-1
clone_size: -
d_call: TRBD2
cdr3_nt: TGTGCCAGCAGCCCAGCTAGCGGAACTTACAATGAGCAGTTCTTC
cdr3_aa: CASSPASGTYNEQFF

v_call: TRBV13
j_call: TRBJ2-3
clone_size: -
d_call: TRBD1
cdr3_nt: TGTGCCAGCAGCCCCCAAGGGGGCACGCAGTATTTT
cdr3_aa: CASSPQGGTQYF

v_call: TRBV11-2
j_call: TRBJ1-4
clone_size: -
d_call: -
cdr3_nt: TGTGCCAGCAGCTCGCTGACAGGCCAACATGAAAAACTGTTTTTT
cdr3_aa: CASSSLTGQHEKLFF

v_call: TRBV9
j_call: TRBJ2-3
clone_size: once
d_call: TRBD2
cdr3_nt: TGTGCCAGCAGCCCTCGACTAGCGGCACCTAGCACAGATACGCAGTATTTT
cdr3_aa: CASSPRLAAPSTDTQYF

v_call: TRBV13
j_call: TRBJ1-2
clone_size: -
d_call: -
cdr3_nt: TGTGCCAGCAGCGGCCATGGTGATGGCTACACCTTC
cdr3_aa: CASSGHGDGYTF

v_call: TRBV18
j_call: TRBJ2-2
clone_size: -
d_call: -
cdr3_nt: TGTGCCAGCTCACCTCGGACACCTCCAGAAGGCGCCGGGGAGCTGTTTTTT
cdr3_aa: CASSPRTPPEGAGELFF

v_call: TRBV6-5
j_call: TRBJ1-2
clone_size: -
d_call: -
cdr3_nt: TGTGCCAGCAGTTACTCGTTACTATTTAACTATGGCTACACCTTC
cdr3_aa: CASSYSLLFNYGYTF

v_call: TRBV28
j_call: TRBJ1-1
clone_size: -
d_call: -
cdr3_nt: TGTGCCAGCAGCGACAGTATGAACACTGAAGCTTTCTTT
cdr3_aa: CASSDSMNTEAFF

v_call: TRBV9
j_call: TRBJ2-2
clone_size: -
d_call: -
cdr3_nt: TGTGCCAGCAGCCGATGGGCGGGGAGCACCGGGGAGCTGTTTTTT
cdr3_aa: CASSRWAGSTGELFF

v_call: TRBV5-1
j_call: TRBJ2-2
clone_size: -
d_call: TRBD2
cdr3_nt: TGCGCCAGCAGCTTCGTCCCAGCGGGAGAGGGGCTTAACACCGGGGAGCTGTTTTTT
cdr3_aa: CASSFVPAGEGLNTGELFF

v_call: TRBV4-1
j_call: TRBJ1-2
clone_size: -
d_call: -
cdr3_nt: TGCGCCAGCAGCCAAGCCGGCGGAGGCTACACCTTC
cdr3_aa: CASSQAGGGYTF

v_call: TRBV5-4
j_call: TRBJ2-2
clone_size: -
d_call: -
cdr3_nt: TGTGCCAGCAGCCTAGAGGTTGGGACCGGGGAGCTGTTTTTT
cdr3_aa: CASSLEVGTGELFF

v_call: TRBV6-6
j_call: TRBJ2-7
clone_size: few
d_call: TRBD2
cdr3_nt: TGTGCCAGCAGTTACCTAGCGGGGAGAGAGCAGTACTTC
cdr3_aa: CASSYLAGREQYF

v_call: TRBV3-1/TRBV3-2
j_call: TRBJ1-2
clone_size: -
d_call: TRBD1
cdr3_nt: TGTGCCAGCAGCCAAGCACAGGGGGCGCGAGGCTACACCTTC
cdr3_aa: CASSQAQGARGYTF

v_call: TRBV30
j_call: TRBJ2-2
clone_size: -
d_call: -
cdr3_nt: TGTGCCTGCAGCCAGGGCGACACCGGGGAGCTGTTTTTT
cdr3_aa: CACSQGDTGELFF

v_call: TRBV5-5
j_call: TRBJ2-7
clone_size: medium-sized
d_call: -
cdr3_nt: TGTGCCAGCAGCCGGAGGGAGACCTACGAGCAGTACTTC
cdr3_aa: CASSRRETYEQYF

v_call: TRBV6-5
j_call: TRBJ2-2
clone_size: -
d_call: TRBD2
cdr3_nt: TGTGCCAGTGGAACTAGCGTGAACACCGGGGAGCTGTTTTTT
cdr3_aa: CASGTSVNTGELFF

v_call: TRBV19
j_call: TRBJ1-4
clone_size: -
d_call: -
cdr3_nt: TGTGCCAGTAGTATCCCACTCTACGAAAAACTGTTTTTT
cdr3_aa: CASSIPLYEKLFF

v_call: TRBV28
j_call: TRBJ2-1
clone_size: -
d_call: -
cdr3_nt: TGTGCCAGCAGTCCAGCGGAGGCCTACAATGAGCAGTTCTTC
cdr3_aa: CASSPAEAYNEQFF

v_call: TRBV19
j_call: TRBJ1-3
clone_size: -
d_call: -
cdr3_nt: TGTGCCAGTAGGACATCTCCTGGAAACACCATATATTTT
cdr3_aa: CASRTSPGNTIYF

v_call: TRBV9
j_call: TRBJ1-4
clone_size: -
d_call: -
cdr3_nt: TGTGCCAGCAGCGTCTCTCCGGGTAATGAAAAACTGTTTTTT
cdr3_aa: CASSVSPGNEKLFF

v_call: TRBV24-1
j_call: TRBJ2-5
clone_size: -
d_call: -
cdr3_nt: TGTGCCACGTCTCACACGCGAGGAAGGGGAACCCAGTACTTC
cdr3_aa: CATSHTRGRGTQYF